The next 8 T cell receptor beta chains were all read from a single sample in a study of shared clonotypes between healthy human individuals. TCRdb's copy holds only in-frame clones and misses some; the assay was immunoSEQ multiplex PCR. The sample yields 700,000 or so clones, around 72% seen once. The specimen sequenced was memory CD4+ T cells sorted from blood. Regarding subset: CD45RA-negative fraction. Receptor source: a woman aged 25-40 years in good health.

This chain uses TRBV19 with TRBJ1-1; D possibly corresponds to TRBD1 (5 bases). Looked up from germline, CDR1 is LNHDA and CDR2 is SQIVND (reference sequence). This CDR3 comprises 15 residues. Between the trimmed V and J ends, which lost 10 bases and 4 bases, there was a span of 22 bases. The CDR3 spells CAIRYKGAFGTEAFF. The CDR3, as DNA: TGTGCCATACGATACAAAGGGGCATTTGGCACTGAAGCTTTCTTT.

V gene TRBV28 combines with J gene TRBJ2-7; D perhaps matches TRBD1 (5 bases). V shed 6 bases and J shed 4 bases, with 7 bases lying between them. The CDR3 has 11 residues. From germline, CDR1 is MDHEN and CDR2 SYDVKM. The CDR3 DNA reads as TGTGCCAGCAGGTCAGGGTACGAGCAGTACTTC. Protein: CASRSGYEQYF.

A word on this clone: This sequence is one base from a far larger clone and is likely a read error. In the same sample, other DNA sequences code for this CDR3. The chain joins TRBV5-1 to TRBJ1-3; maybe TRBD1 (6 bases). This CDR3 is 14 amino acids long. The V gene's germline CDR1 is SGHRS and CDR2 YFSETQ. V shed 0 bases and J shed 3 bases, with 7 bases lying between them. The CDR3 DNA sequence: TGCGCCAGCAGCTTGGGGACAGATGGAAACACCATATATTTT. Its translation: CASSLGTDGNTIYF.

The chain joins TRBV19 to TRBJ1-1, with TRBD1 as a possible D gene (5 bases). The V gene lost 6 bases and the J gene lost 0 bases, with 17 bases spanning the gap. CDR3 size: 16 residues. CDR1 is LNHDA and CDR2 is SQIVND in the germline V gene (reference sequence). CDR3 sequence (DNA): TGTGCCAGTAGCCCAAATTCGGGACGGATGAACACTGAAGCTTTCTTT. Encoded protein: CASSPNSGRMNTEAFF. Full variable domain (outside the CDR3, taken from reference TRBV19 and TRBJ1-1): DGGITQSPKYLFRKEGQNVTLSCEQNLNHDAMYWYRQDPGQGLRLIYYSQIVNDFQKGDIAEGYSVSREKKESFPLTVTSAQKNPTAFYLCASSPNSGRMNTEAFFGQGTRLTVV.

CDR3 coding DNA: TGTGCCAGCAGTTTATCTCTAGCGGGAAGAACCGGGGAGCTGTTTTTT. Its translation is CASSLSLAGRTGELFF. J is TRBJ2-2 and V is TRBV28; 9 nucleotides line up with TRBD2. Germline values: CDR1 MDHEN, CDR2 SYDVKM. V shed 1 base, J shed 5 bases, and the junction held 5 bases outside the gene matches. This CDR3 comprises 16 residues.

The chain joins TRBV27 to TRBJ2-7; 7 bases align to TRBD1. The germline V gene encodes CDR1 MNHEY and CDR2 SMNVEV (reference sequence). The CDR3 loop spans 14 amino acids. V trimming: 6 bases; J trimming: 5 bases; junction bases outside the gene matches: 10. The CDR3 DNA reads TGTGCCAGCAGACGAACAGGGGCCCCCCACGAGCAGTACTTC. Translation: CASRRTGAPHEQYF.

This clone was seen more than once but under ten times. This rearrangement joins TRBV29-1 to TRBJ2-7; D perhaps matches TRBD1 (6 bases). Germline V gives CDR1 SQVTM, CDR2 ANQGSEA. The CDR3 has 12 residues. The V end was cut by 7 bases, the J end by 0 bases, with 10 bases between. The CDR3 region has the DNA TGCAGCGGAGGGGGTGACTCCTACGAGCAGTACTTC. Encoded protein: CSGGGDSYEQYF.

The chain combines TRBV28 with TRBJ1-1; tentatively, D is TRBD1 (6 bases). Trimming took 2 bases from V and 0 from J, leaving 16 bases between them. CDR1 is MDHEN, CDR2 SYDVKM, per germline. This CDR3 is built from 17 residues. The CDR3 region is CASSLPRGRPMNTEAFF. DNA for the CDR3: TGTGCCAGCAGTTTACCACGGGGGCGGCCAATGAACACTGAAGCTTTCTTT. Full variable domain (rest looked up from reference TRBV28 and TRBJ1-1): DVKVTQSSRYLVKRTGEKVFLECVQDMDHENMFWYRQDPGLGLRLIYFSYDVKMKEKGDIPEGYSVSREKKERFSLILESASTNQTSMYLCASSLPRGRPMNTEAFFGQGTRLTVV.